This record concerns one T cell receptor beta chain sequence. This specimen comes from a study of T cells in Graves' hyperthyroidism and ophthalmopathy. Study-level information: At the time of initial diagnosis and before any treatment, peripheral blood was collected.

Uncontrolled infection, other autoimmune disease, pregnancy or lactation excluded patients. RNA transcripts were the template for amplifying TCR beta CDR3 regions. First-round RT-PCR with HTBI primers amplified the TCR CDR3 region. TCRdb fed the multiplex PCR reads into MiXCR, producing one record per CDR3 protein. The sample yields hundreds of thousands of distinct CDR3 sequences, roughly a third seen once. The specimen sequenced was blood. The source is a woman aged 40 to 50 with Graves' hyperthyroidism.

CDR3 loop: CASSLDSSLVDYGYTF. The CDR3 nucleotides read TGTGCCAGCAGCTTAGACAGCTCCCTCGTAGACTATGGCTACACCTTC. V gene TRBV7-2 combines with J gene TRBJ1-2; D ambiguous. This CDR3 has 16 residues. Trimming cost V 1 base and J 3 bases, with 15 bases left between them. CDR1 SGHTA and CDR2 FQGNSA come from the germline V gene. Together with reference TRBV7-2 and TRBJ1-2, the CDR3 gives the full variable domain: GAGVSQSPSNKVTEKGKDVELRCDPISGHTALYWYRQSLGQGLEFLIYFQGNSAPDKSGLPSDRFSAERTGGSVSTLTIQRTQQEDSAVYLCASSLDSSLVDYGYTFGSGTRLTVV.